This T cell receptor beta chain emerged from a study of PD-1 blockade in mismatch repair-deficient tumors. Only in-frame clones appear in the TCRdb table, and some are missing; sequencing was by immunoSEQ multiplex PCR. Of tens of thousands of clones listed, approximately 88% were seen once; the top ten hold approximately 1.1%. The study, taken as a whole, reports: Rapid post-treatment expansion, then contraction, generally preceding radiologic response, marked tumor-resident clones.

With respect to this clone: Its cognate antigen is unknown.

TCRs were sequenced from a few patients responding to pembrolizumab. The sample consisted of PBMCs, taken about 38 weeks after starting pembrolizumab. The clonotype was recovered from an adult with mismatch repair-deficient cancer.

CDR3 bases: TGTGCCAGCAGCCGTAGCGGGAGGATCACCGGGGAGCTGTTTTTT. Amino acid sequence: CASSRSGRITGELFF. The V call is TRBV7-3, the J call TRBJ2-2; 10 bases map to TRBD2. CDR3 length equals 15 residues. Losses at the gene ends were 5 bases for V and 4 bases for J; bases not matched to a gene: 4. Germline V gene data show CDR1 as SGHTA and CDR2 as FQGTGA.